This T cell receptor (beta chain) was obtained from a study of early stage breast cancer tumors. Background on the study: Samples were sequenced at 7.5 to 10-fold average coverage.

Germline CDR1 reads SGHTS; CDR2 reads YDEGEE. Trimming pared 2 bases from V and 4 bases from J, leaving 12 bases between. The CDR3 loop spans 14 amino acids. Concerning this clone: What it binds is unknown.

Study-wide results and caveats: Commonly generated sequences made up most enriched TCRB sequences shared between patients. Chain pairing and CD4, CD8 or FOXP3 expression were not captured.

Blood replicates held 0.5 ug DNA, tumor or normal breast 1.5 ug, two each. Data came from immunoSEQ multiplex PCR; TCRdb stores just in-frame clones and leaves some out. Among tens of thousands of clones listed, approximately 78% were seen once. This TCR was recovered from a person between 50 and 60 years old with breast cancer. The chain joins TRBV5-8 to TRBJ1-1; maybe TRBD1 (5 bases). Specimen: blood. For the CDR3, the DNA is TGTGCCAGCAGCTTCCAGGGTGGCGTCACTGAAGCTTTCTTT. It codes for CASSFQGGVTEAFF.